The 19 T cell receptor beta chains below were found in one sample sequenced in a study of T cells in Graves' hyperthyroidism and ophthalmopathy. TCR beta CDR3 region amplification was performed from RNA transcripts. With the HTBI primer set, the TCR CDR3 went through a first round of RT-PCR. TCRdb re-called the multiplex PCR reads with MiXCR, one entry per CDR3 protein. Of some 210,000 distinct CDR3 sequences listed, roughly 18% are singletons. Sequenced: blood. The receptors were gathered from a man in his fifties or sixties with Graves' hyperthyroidism.

As concerns this clonotype: This may be a read error, as it is one base from a much larger clone. The chain has TRBV6-1 and TRBJ1-6; D remains ambiguous. The V end was cut by 7 bases, the J end by 4 bases, with 11 bases between. Germline V gives CDR1 MNHNS, CDR2 SASEGT. The CDR3 sequence is 14 residues long. CDR3 residues: CASIQRPYNSPLHF. CDR3 in DNA: TGTGCCAGCATCCAACGGCCTTATAATTCACCCCTCCACTTT.

The rearrangement links TRBV5-1 to TRBJ2-1; 13 bases fit TRBD2. The CDR3 runs 15 residues. The V gene end was trimmed by 1 base and the J gene end by 8 bases; junction bases not matched to a gene: 3. Germline CDR1 SGHRS, CDR2 YFSETQ. CDR3 nucleotide sequence: TGCGCCAGCAGCTTGCGGACTAGCGGGAGTGATGAGCAGTTCTTC. Translation: CASSLRTSGSDEQFF.

Worth noting for this clonotype: A single base separates this from a much larger clone, so it may be a read error. The rearrangement joins TRBV6-1 to TRBJ2-5; TRBD1 matches 8 bases. The CDR3 is 14 residues long. The V gene's germline CDR1 is MNHNS and CDR2 SASEGT. Here the CDR3 reads CASLGQGSQEAQYF. The DNA for the CDR3 is TGTGCCAGCCTCGGACAGGGAAGCCAAGAGGCCCAGTACTTC.

This clonotype turned up a few times. This rearrangement joins TRBV29-1 to TRBJ2-6, with no clear D. V gave up 3 bases and J gave up 1 base, with 4 bases separating them. The CDR3 has 13 residues. Looked up from germline, CDR1 is SQVTM and CDR2 is ANQGSEA. CDR3 loop: CSVEESGANVLTF. The CDR3 DNA is TGCAGCGTTGAGGAGTCTGGGGCCAACGTCCTGACTTTC.

This clonotype was seen a few times. V is TRBV5-8 and J is TRBJ2-1; D gene unclear. CDR1 and CDR2 from the germline V gene are SGHTS and YDEGEE. This CDR3 is built from 11 residues. Trimming shortened V by 4 bases and J by 5 bases, and 4 bases separated the two germline ends. DNA for the CDR3: TGTGCCAGCAGCCGCAACAATGAGCAGTTCTTC. It yields the protein CASSRNNEQFF.

This clonotype occurred many times. The rearrangement joins TRBV27 to TRBJ1-1; maybe TRBD1 (6 bases). Trimming took 8 bases from V and 1 from J, leaving 11 bases between them. This CDR3 contains 13 residues. The V gene's germline CDR1 is MNHEY and CDR2 SMNVEV (reference sequence). The CDR3 DNA follows: TGTGCCAGCTCTAGGGGGGAGAACACTGAAGCTTTCTTT. Its translation: CASSRGENTEAFF.

This clonotype has only a few counts. V is TRBV5-1 and J is TRBJ2-3; 8 bases align to TRBD2. The V gene's germline CDR1 is SGHRS and CDR2 YFSETQ. CDR3 size: 16 residues. The J segment lost 4 bases and the V segment lost 4 bases, leaving 11 bases of the junction unmatched. The CDR3: CASSLISGKGADTQYF. The CDR3 DNA follows: TGCGCCAGCAGCCTAATTAGCGGGAAGGGCGCAGATACGCAGTATTTT.

This chain links TRBV18 with TRBJ1-3; D call uncertain. Per germline, CDR1 KGHSH and CDR2 LQKENI. The CDR3 has 16 amino acids. V dropped 4 bases and J dropped 0 bases, with 13 bases sitting between them. The CDR3 region has the DNA TGTGCCAGCTCACAACTAGACGGCAACTCTGGAAACACCATATATTTT. It codes for CASSQLDGNSGNTIYF.

Comments on this clonotype: This may be a read error, as it is one base from a much larger clone. This sequence joins TRBV7-3 and TRBJ2-1; D unclear. The J call is doubtful: the DNA matches TRBJ2-7 better. Germline values: CDR1 SGHTA, CDR2 FQGTGA. The CDR3 runs to 15 residues. The CDR3: CASSLSWVSYNEQYF. The CDR3 DNA is TGTGCCAGCAGCTTATCTTGGGTATCCTACAATGAGCAGTACTTC.

This clonotype was recorded at least ten times. The chain has TRBV28 and TRBJ2-7; 7 nucleotides line up with TRBD1. The CDR3 totals 16 residues. The germline V gene has CDR1 MDHEN and CDR2 SYDVKM. The trim removed 2 bases at V and 3 bases at J, leaving 10 bases unmatched. The CDR3 DNA is TGTGCCAGCAGTTTAATTGGGACAGCGGTGGTCTACGAGCAGTACTTC. Its protein is CASSLIGTAVVYEQYF.

The genes are TRBV11-2 and TRBJ2-3; D assignment may be TRBD1 or TRBD2 (5 bases each). In germline, CDR1 is SGHAT, CDR2 FQNNGV. The CDR3 spans 15 residues. V was pared by 5 bases and J by 1 base, with 13 bases between. This chain's CDR3 is CASSRDLSRTDTQYF. The CDR3 nucleotides are TGTGCCAGCAGCCGGGACCTCTCCCGCACAGATACGCAGTATTTT.

This clonotype was seen at least ten times. This chain uses TRBV20-1 with TRBJ2-7; possibly TRBD2 for D (5 bases). The ends were cut back, 6 bases at V and 0 bases at J, with 18 bases in the middle. Germline-derived CDR1 and CDR2 are DFQATT and SNEGSKA (reference sequence). The CDR3 runs 15 residues. CDR3 loop: CSAPPEAIGSYEQYF. In DNA form, the CDR3 reads TGCAGTGCGCCCCCGGAGGCCATCGGCTCCTACGAGCAGTACTTC.

V is TRBV6-2 or TRBV6-3 and J is TRBJ2-7, with 11 positions matching TRBD2. Per the germline V gene, CDR1 is MNHEY and CDR2 is SVGEGT. V lost 7 bases to trimming and J lost 1 base; unmatched junction nucleotides: 6. This CDR3 is 15 amino acids long. CDR3 region: CASTTGTSGSYEQYF. CDR3 DNA: TGTGCCAGCACCACAGGGACTAGCGGTTCCTACGAGCAGTACTTC.

This clonotype occurred many times. This sequence joins TRBV20-1 and TRBJ2-5; D is ambiguous. V lost 1 base and J lost 4, with 16 bases in between. The CDR3 spans 15 residues. The V gene's germline CDR1 is DFQATT and CDR2 SNEGSKA (reference sequence). In DNA form, the CDR3 reads TGCAGTGCTAGAGTCTTGAGAAGAGGCCGAGAGACCCAGTACTTC. Translation gives CSARVLRRGRETQYF.

The chain uses TRBV6-5 and TRBJ2-7; 12 nucleotides align to TRBD1. The CDR3 extends over 15 amino acids. Trimming at V came to 0 bases and at J to 10 bases, leaving 7 bases not matched to a gene. Germline V gene lookup returns CDR1 MNHEY and CDR2 SVGAGI. CDR3 sequence: CASSYSPGQGARQYF. The CDR3 bases are TGTGCCAGCAGTTACTCCCCGGGACAGGGGGCGCGACAGTACTTC.

This clonotype was seen many times. The chain is built from TRBV7-9 and TRBJ2-1; TRBD2 aligns across 12 bases. The J segment lost 8 bases and the V segment lost 0 bases, leaving 14 bases of the junction unmatched. The germline CDR1 and CDR2 sequences are SEHNR and FQNEAQ (reference sequence). CDR3 length: 19 amino acids. CDR3 loop: CASSLAALLAGGEFHEQFF. The CDR3 DNA is TGTGCCAGCAGCTTAGCGGCGCTGCTAGCGGGAGGGGAGTTCCATGAGCAGTTCTTC.

A few counts support this clonotype. The V and J genes are TRBV5-1 and TRBJ2-1, with D maybe TRBD2 (6 bases). The V end lost 0 bases, the J end lost 11 bases, and 9 bases lay between the germline ends. The CDR3 is 12 amino acids. The germline CDR1 and CDR2 sequences are SGHRS and YFSETQ. The CDR3 loop is CASSLAGGKQFF. In DNA, the CDR3 is TGCGCCAGCAGCTTGGCCGGGGGAAAGCAGTTCTTC.

The chain is built from TRBV20-1 and TRBJ2-5; D is possibly TRBD1 or TRBD2 (5 bases each). The CDR3 has 13 amino acids. V was trimmed by 3 bases and J by 4 bases, leaving 12 bases between them. Germline CDR1 is DFQATT and CDR2 is SNEGSKA (reference sequence). In DNA, the CDR3 is TGCAGTGCTAGTTACCCAGGGACAGAGACCCAGTACTTC. This encodes CSASYPGTETQYF.

This clonotype was detected ten times or more. The gene calls are TRBV10-3 and TRBJ1-1; D remains ambiguous. Trimming stripped 3 bases from V and 1 base from J, with 12 bases between. Germline CDR1 and CDR2: ENHRY and SYGVKD. This CDR3 comprises 15 residues. CDR3 DNA: TGTGCCATCAGTGACCCGTACCGCGGGAACACTGAAGCTTTCTTT. Translated: CAISDPYRGNTEAFF.